The 17 T cell receptor beta chains below come from one sample, sequenced in a study of beta chain features in type 1 diabetes. Isolated RNA was reverse transcribed in full, so expressed TCRB transcripts were sequenced. Clones were read by immunoSEQ multiplex PCR, and TCRdb kept only the in-frame ones, dropping some. The sample has a few hundred thousand clones; roughly 21% are singletons. The material sequenced was naive CD4+ T cells from blood. These receptors were obtained from a woman between 18 and 29 years old in good health.

The chain links TRBV5-6 to TRBJ2-1, with D possibly matching TRBD1 (5 bases). Per the germline V gene, CDR1 is SGHDT and CDR2 is YYEEEE. Trimming cost V 5 bases and J 5 bases, with 14 bases left between them. This CDR3 has 14 residues. The CDR3 sequence: CASRLEPGNNEQFF. In nucleotides, the CDR3 is TGTGCCAGCAGACTTGAACCAGGGAACAATGAGCAGTTCTTC.

The V call is TRBV18, the J call TRBJ2-3; TRBD1 agrees at 7 bases. V was pared by 6 bases and J by 4 bases, with 7 bases of the junction left unmatched. The CDR3 runs 14 residues. The germline V gene has CDR1 KGHSH and CDR2 LQKENI. CDR3 sequence (DNA): TGTGCCAGCTCTCCTTCTCAGGGGGCAGATACGCAGTATTTT. Translation gives CASSPSQGADTQYF. Variable domain in full (rest from reference TRBV18 and TRBJ2-3): NAGVMQNPRHLVRRRGQEARLRCSPMKGHSHVYWYRQLPEEGLKFMVYLQKENIIDESGMPKERFSAEFPKEGPSILRIQQVVRGDSAAYFCASSPSQGADTQYFGPGTRLTVL.

This clone has only a few counts. V gene TRBV30 combines with J gene TRBJ2-5, with 9 bases fitting TRBD1. Germline CDR1 reads GTSNPN; CDR2 reads SVGIG (reference sequence). The V and J ends lost 3 bases and 5 bases, in that order; junction bases with no gene match: 4. The CDR3 contains 13 residues. The DNA for the CDR3 is TGTGCCTGGAGAGCAGGACAGGGGGAGACCCAGTACTTC. It encodes CAWRAGQGETQYF.

The chain uses TRBV19 and TRBJ2-2, with D tentatively TRBD1 (5 bases). The CDR3 is 13 residues long. V lost 7 bases and J 4 bases, leaving 10 bases between the germline ends. The germline V gene encodes CDR1 LNHDA and CDR2 SQIVND (reference sequence). The CDR3 region has the DNA TGTGCCAGTAAGGGGTTACGCACCGGGGAGCTGTTTTTT. This encodes CASKGLRTGELFF.

This clone was picked up a small number of times. The chain combines TRBV7-9 with TRBJ2-1; TRBD2 matches 13 bases. Germline assignment: CDR1 SEHNR and CDR2 FQNEAQ (reference sequence). The CDR3 covers 15 residues. With 3 bases clipped from V and 10 bases from J, the junction kept 6 bases outside the gene matches. CDR3 amino acids: CASSLGLAGHGEQFF. In nucleotides, the CDR3 is TGTGCCAGCAGCTTGGGACTAGCGGGGCATGGGGAGCAGTTCTTC. The entire variable domain, with the rest obtained from reference TRBV7-9 and TRBJ2-1, is as follows: DTGVSQNPRHKITKRGQNVTFRCDPISEHNRLYWYRQTLGQGPEFLTYFQNEAQLEKSRLLSDRFSAERPKGSFSTLEIQRTEQGDSAMYLCASSLGLAGHGEQFFGPGTRLTVL.

V is TRBV19 and J is TRBJ1-5; D is unclear. There are 15 residues in the CDR3. Trimming cost V 2 bases and J 9 bases, with 17 bases left between them. CDR1 and CDR2 (germline): LNHDA, SQIVND (reference sequence). CDR3 amino acids: CASSIRSSGLGPQHF. The CDR3 nucleotides are TGTGCCAGTAGTATAAGATCGTCAGGCCTTGGGCCCCAGCATTTT.

This clone was detected a few times. The CDR3 DNA reads as TGTGCCTGGACTCTCCACGAGGGTGAGCAGTTCTTC. Translated: CAWTLHEGEQFF. V and J are TRBV30 and TRBJ2-1, with D perhaps TRBD2 (5 bases). CDR1 is GTSNPN and CDR2 is SVGIG in the germline V gene (reference sequence). V lost 4 bases to trimming and J lost 9 bases, with 13 bases between them. CDR3 length: 12 residues. The entire variable domain, with the rest obtained from reference TRBV30 and TRBJ2-1, is as follows: SQTIHQWPATLVQPVGSPLSLECTVEGTSNPNLYWYRQAAGRGLQLLFYSVGIGQISSEVPQNLSASRPQDRQFILSSKKLLLSDSGFYLCAWTLHEGEQFFGPGTRLTVL.

In this sample, this clone turned up a few times. This rearrangement joins TRBV4-1 to TRBJ2-1; 9 positions match TRBD2. Germline trimming cut 3 bases from V and 12 bases from J; bases unmatched to any gene: 6. The CDR3 consists of 13 residues. Germline CDR1 MGHRA, CDR2 YSYEKL. The CDR3 protein is CASSHAGGPSQFF. CDR3 in DNA: TGCGCCAGCAGCCATGCGGGAGGGCCATCGCAGTTCTTC.

This clone came up a few times. The rearrangement links TRBV7-2 to TRBJ2-7; possible D gene TRBD2, 6 bases. The CDR3 covers 15 residues. V was pared by 3 bases and J by 5 bases, with 17 bases between. The germline CDR1 and CDR2 sequences are SGHTA and FQGNSA. Here the CDR3 reads CASSFSSARGNEQYF. The CDR3, as DNA: TGTGCCAGCAGCTTCTCTAGCGCTAGGGGAAACGAGCAGTACTTC.

This clone appeared a few times. The V call is TRBV7-2, the J call TRBJ2-1; 12 bases are shared with TRBD2. V shed 5 bases and J 7 bases; nucleotides not matched to a gene: 3. This CDR3 is built from 14 residues. CDR1 is SGHTA and CDR2 is FQGNSA in the germline V gene. The CDR3 DNA follows: TGTGCCAGCAGCCGGACTAGCGGGGAAAATGAGCAGTTCTTC. This codes for CASSRTSGENEQFF.

This clone was detected a few times. The gene calls are TRBV11-2 and TRBJ2-3, with TRBD2 matching 8 bases. Trimming at V came to 3 bases and at J to 0 bases, leaving 2 bases not matched to a gene. CDR3 length equals 15 residues. In germline, CDR1 is SGHAT, CDR2 FQNNGV. The chain's CDR3 is CASSLRLASTDTQYF. CDR3 sequence (DNA): TGTGCCAGCAGCTTGCGACTAGCGAGCACAGATACGCAGTATTTT.

The chain has TRBV7-2 and TRBJ2-1; 11 bases match TRBD2. This CDR3 spans 15 amino acids. Losses at the gene ends were 3 bases for V and 10 bases for J; bases not matched to a gene: 8. CDR1 and CDR2 from the germline V gene are SGHTA and FQGNSA. The CDR3 loop reads CASSLSSGRRGEQFF. Here the CDR3 DNA reads TGTGCCAGCAGCTTGTCTAGCGGGAGGCGGGGAGAGCAGTTCTTC.

The chain uses TRBV6-5 and TRBJ2-3; the D gene is possibly TRBD2 (6 bases). Germline V gives CDR1 MNHEY, CDR2 SVGAGI. V shed 2 bases and J shed 2 bases, with 11 bases lying between them. The CDR3 sequence is 15 residues long. The CDR3 region is CASSYSGPITDTQYF. CDR3 DNA: TGTGCCAGCAGTTACAGCGGGCCGATCACAGATACGCAGTATTTT.

V is TRBV28 and J is TRBJ1-5; possibly TRBD1 for D (6 bases). CDR3 length: 16 residues. Trimming left V 2 bases short and J 9 bases short, with 20 bases between. Germline values: CDR1 MDHEN, CDR2 SYDVKM. The CDR3 nucleotides read TGTGCCAGCAGTTTAAGCTTGCGGCGGGGGGGCCGGCCCCAGCATTTT. Translating it yields CASSLSLRRGGRPQHF.

The chain combines TRBV9 with TRBJ2-5; D is unclear. V lost 2 bases and J lost 5, with 13 bases in between. Germline V gene sequence: CDR1 SGDLS, CDR2 YYNGEE. CDR3 size: 14 residues. The CDR3 DNA is TGTGCCAGCAGCGTTGGCTCCCGGAGCGAGACCCAGTACTTC. As protein: CASSVGSRSETQYF. Complete variable domain (other parts from reference TRBV9 and TRBJ2-5): DSGVTQTPKHLITATGQRVTLRCSPRSGDLSVYWYQQSLDQGLQFLIQYYNGEERAKGNILERFSAQQFPDLHSELNLSSLELGDSALYFCASSVGSRSETQYFGPGTRLLVL.

The chain combines TRBV5-1 with TRBJ1-4, with TRBD1 matching over 8 bases. This CDR3 has 15 residues. With 4 bases clipped from V and 8 bases from J, the junction kept 10 bases outside the gene matches. Germline CDR1 SGHRS, CDR2 YFSETQ. The CDR3 DNA reads as TGCGCCAGCAGCATAGGAGACAGGGGAGGCGAAAAACTGTTTTTT. Its translation is CASSIGDRGGEKLFF.

The CDR3 nucleotides are TGTGCCAGCAGCCCCAGCGGGGTACAAGAGACCCAGTACTTC. Translated, it gives CASSPSGVQETQYF. The V call is TRBV7-2, the J call TRBJ2-5; 7 bases match TRBD2. From germline, CDR1 is SGHTA and CDR2 FQGNSA. The V and J ends lost 5 bases and 2 bases, in that order; junction bases with no gene match: 5. The CDR3 has 14 residues.